This T cell receptor (beta chain) is drawn from a study of Ad26.COV2.S vaccination and SARS-CoV-2 variants. Study information: It was the COV1001 Ad26.COV2.S trial arm that included the donor. Findings and caveats of the study: Spike-specific TCR breadth was greater in vaccine than placebo recipients. Vaccine and placebo recipients had similar non-spike TCR breadth.

Assay: immunoSEQ multiplex PCR; the TCRdb copy retains only in-frame clones and omits some. The sample records roughly 500,000 clones, roughly 87% being singletons. Germline lookup yields CDR1 MDHEN and CDR2 SYDVKM. With 6 bases removed from V and 0 bases from J, the gap between germline ends came to 11 bases. The CDR3 totals 14 residues. This sample's treatment: about 20 received Ad26.COV2.S at low or high dose, single or two shots; five or six received placebo; per-sample allocation not given. At day 63 after the first vaccine or placebo injection, samples were drawn. With respect to this clone: Its antigen is undetermined.

The V gene is TRBV28, the J gene TRBJ1-1; a possible D gene is TRBD1 (5 bases). The receptor was derived from a person between 18 and 65 years old who received the Ad26.COV2.S COVID-19 vaccine or a placebo. The sequencing here drew on peripheral blood, taken in a trial of Ad26.COV2.S vaccine versus placebo. The CDR3 sequence is CASSHVGLNTEAFF. In DNA, the CDR3 is TGTGCCAGCAGCCATGTGGGACTGAACACTGAAGCTTTCTTT.